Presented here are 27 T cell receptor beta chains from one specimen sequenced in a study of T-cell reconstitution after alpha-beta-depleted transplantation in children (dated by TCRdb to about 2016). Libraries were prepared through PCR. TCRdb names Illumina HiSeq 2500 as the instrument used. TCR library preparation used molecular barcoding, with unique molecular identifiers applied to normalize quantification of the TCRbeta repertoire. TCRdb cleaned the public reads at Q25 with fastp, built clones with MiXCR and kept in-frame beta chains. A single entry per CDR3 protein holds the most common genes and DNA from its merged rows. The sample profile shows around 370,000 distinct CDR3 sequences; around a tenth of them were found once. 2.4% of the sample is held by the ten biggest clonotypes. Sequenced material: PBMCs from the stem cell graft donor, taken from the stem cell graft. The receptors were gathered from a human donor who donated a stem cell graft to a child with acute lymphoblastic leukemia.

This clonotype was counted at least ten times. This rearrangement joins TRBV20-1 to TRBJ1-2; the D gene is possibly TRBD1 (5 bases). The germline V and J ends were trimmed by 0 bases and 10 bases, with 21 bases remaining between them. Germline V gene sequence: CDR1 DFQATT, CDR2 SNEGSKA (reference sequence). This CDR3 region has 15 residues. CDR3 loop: CSARDTRPGTLDYTF. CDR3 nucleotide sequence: TGCAGTGCTAGAGACACCCGTCCCGGGACGTTGGACTACACCTTC.

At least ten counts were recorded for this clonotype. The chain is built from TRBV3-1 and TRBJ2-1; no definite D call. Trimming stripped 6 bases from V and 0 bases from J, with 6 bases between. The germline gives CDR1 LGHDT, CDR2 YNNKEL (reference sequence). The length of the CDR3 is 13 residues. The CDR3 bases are TGTGCCAGCAGAGATAGCTCCTACAATGAGCAGTTCTTC. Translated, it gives CASRDSSYNEQFF.

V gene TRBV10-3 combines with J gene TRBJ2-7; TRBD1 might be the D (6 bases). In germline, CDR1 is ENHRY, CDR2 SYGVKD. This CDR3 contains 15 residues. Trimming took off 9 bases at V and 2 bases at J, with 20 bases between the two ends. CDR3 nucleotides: TGTGCCATAAGGCCATCAGGGGCCACGACCTACGAGCAGTACTTC. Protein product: CAIRPSGATTYEQYF.

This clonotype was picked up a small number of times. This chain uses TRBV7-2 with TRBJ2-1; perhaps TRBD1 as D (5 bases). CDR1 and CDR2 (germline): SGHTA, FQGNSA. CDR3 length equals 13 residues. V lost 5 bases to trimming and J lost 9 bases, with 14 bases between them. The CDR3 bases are TGTGCCAGCAGCAGGCTACAGGCTCGTGAGCAGTTCTTC. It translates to CASSRLQAREQFF.

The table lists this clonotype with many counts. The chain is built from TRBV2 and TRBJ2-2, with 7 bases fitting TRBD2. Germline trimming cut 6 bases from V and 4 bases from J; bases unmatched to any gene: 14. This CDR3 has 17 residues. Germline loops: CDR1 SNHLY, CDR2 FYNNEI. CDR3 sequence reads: CASRKRLIAGATGELFF. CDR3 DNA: TGTGCCAGCAGAAAAAGGCTTATAGCGGGCGCCACCGGGGAGCTGTTTTTT.

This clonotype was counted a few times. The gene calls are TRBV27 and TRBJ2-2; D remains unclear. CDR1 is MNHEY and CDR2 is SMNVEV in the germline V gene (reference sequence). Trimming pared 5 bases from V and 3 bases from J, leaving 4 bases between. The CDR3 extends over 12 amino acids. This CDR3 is CASSPHTGELFF. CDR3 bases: TGTGCCAGCAGTCCACACACCGGGGAGCTGTTTTTT.

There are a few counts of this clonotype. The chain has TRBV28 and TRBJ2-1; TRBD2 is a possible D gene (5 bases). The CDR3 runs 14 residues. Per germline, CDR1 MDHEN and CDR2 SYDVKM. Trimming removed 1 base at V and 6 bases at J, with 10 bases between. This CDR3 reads CASSLSSGSNEQFF. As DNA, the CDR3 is TGTGCCAGCAGTTTATCGAGCGGATCCAATGAGCAGTTCTTC.

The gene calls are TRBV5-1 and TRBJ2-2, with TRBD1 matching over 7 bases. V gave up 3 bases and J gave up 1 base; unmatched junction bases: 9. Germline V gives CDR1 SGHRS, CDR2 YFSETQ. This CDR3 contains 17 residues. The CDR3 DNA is TGCGCCAGCAGCTCCCCCCGGGACAGCTGGAACACCGGGGAGCTGTTTTTT. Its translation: CASSSPRDSWNTGELFF.

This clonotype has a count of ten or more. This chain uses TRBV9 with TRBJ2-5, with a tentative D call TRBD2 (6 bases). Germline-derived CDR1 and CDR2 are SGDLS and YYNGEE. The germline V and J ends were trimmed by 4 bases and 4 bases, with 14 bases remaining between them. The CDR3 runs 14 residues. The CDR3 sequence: CASSPTGVRETQYF. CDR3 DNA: TGTGCCAGCAGCCCAACGGGGGTCAGAGAGACCCAGTACTTC. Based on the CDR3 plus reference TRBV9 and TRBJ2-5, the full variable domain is DSGVTQTPKHLITATGQRVTLRCSPRSGDLSVYWYQQSLDQGLQFLIQYYNGEERAKGNILERFSAQQFPDLHSELNLSSLELGDSALYFCASSPTGVRETQYFGPGTRLLVL.

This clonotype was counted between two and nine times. CDR3 DNA: TGTGCCAGCTCACACGGACAGGGGGCGAGAAACACCATATATTTT. Translated: CASSHGQGARNTIYF. The chain is built from TRBV18 and TRBJ1-3; TRBD1 agrees at 11 bases. The CDR3 has 15 amino acids. The junction had 4 bases not matched to a gene; V was cut back by 4 bases and J by 5 bases. The germline CDR1 and CDR2 sequences are KGHSH and LQKENI.

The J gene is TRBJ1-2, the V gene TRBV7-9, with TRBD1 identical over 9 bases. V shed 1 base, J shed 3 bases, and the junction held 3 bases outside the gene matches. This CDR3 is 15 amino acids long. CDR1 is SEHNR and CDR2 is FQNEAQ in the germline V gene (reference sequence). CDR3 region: CASSLGGQGDYGYTF. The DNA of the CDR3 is TGTGCCAGCAGCTTAGGGGGACAGGGAGACTATGGCTACACCTTC.

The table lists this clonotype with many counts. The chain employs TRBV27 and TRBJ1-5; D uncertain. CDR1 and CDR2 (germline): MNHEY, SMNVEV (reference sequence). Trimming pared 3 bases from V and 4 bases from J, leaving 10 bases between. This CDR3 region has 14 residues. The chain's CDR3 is CASSFRQDNQPQHF. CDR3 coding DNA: TGTGCCAGCAGTTTCAGGCAGGATAATCAGCCCCAGCATTTT.

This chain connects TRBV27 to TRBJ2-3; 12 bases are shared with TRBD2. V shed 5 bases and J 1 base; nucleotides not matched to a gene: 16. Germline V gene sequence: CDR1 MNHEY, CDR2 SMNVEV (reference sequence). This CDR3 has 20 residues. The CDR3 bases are TGTGCCAGCAGTGGCCGTCGGACTAGCGGGACCCTGGGTGGCACAGATACGCAGTATTTT. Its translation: CASSGRRTSGTLGGTDTQYF.

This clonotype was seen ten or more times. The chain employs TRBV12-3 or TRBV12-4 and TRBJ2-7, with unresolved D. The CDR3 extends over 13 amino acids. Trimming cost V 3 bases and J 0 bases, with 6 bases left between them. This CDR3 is CASSFGDSYEQYF. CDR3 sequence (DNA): TGTGCCAGCAGTTTTGGCGACTCCTACGAGCAGTACTTC.

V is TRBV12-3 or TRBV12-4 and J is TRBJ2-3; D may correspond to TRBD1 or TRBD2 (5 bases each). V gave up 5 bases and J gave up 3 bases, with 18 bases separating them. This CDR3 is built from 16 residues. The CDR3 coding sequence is TGTGCCAGCAGTCCGCTGACTTGGGGGATTACAGATACGCAGTATTTT. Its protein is CASSPLTWGITDTQYF.

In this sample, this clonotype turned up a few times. The CDR3 DNA reads TGTGCCAGCAGTTACCTGGGATCTCCCTACGAGCAGTACTTC. Amino acid sequence: CASSYLGSPYEQYF. The rearrangement uses TRBV6-2 or TRBV6-3 and TRBJ2-7; D is uncertain. This CDR3 spans 14 amino acids. Germline CDR1 and CDR2: MNHEY and SVGEGT. Trimming took off 2 bases at V and 2 bases at J, with 10 bases between the two ends.

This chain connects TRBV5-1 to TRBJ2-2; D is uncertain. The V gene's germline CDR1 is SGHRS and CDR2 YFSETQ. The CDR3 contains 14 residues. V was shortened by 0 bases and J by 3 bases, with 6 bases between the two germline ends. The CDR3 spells CASSLGSDTGELFF. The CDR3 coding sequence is TGCGCCAGCAGCTTGGGGTCGGACACCGGGGAGCTGTTTTTT.

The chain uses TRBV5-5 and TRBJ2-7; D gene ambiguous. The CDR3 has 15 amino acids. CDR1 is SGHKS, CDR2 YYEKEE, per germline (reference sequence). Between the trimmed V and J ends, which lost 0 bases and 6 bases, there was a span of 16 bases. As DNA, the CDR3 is TGTGCCAGCAGCTTGGCCTCCGGGCCGGTGGGCGAGCAGTACTTC. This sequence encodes CASSLASGPVGEQYF.

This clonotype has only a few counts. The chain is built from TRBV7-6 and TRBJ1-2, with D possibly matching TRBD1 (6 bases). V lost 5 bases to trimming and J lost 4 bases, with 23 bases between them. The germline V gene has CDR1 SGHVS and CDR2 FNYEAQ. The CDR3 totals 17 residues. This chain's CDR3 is CASSPPSEGGPGYGYTF. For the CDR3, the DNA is TGTGCCAGCAGCCCTCCCTCGGAGGGGGGACCGGGCTATGGCTACACCTTC.

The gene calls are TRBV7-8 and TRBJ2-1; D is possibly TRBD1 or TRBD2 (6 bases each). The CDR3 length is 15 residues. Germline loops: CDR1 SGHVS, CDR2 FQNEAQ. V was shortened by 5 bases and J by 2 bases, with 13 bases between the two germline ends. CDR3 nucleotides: TGTGCCAGCAGCGGAGATGGGGGGCCCTACAATGAGCAGTTCTTC. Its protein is CASSGDGGPYNEQFF.

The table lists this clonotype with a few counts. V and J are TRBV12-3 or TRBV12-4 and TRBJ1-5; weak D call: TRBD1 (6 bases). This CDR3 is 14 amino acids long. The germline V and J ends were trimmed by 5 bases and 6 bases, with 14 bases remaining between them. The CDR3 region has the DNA TGTGCCAGCAGTCCGACAGGAGTCAGTCAGCCCCAGCATTTT. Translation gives CASSPTGVSQPQHF.

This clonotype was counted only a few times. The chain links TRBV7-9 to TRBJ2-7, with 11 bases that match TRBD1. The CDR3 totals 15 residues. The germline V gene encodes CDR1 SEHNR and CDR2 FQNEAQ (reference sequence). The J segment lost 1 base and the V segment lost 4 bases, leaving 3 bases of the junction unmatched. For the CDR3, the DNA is TGTGCCAGCAGCTATGGACAGGGGGCATCCTACGAGCAGTACTTC. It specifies CASSYGQGASYEQYF.

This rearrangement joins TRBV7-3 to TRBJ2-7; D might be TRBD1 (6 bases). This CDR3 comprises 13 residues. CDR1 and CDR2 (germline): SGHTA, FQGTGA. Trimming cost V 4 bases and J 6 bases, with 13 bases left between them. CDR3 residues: CASSSRGWSEQYF. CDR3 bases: TGTGCCAGCAGCTCCAGGGGTTGGAGCGAGCAGTACTTC.

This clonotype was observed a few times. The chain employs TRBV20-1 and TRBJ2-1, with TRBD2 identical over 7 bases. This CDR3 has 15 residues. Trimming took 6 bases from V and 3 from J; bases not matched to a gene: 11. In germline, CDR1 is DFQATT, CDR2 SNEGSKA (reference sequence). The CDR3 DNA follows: TGCAGTGCCTCGAGGAGCGGGAAACTCTACAATGAGCAGTTCTTC. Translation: CSASRSGKLYNEQFF.

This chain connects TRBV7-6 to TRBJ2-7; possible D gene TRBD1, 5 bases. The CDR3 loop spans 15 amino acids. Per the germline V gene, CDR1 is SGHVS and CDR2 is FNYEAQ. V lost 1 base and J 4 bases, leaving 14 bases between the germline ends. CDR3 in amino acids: CASSLEPGKSYEQYF. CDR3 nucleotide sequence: TGTGCCAGCAGCTTAGAGCCAGGGAAGTCATACGAGCAGTACTTC.

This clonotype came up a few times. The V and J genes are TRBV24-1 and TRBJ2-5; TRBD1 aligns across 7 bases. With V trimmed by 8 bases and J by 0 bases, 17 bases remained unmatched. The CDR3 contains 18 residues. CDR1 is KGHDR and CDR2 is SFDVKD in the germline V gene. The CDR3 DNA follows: TGTGCCACCACAGCCACCTTCGAGACAGGGCTGTACCAAGAGACCCAGTACTTC. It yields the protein CATTATFETGLYQETQYF.

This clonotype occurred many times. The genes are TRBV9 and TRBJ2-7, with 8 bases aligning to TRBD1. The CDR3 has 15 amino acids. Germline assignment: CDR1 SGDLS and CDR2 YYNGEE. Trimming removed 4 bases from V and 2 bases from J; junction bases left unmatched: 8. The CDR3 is CASSLTGGPTYEQYF. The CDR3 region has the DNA TGTGCCAGCAGCTTAACAGGGGGGCCCACCTACGAGCAGTACTTC.